One sample yielded the 10 T cell receptor beta chains listed below, sequenced in a study of blood T cells in healthy people across ages. For the second PCR, which ran for 7 to 11 cycles, a sample-barcoded 5' primer and a J-beta primer mix were used. MiXCR, applied by TCRdb to the 5' RACE reads, yields one record per CDR3 protein. The sample lists under 800,000 distinct CDR3 sequences, roughly 47% occurring once. Input material: blood. The receptor set was obtained from a woman aged 60-70 years in good health.

The chain carries TRBV12-3 or TRBV12-4 and TRBJ2-2; TRBD1 agrees at 10 bases. The CDR3 loop spans 17 amino acids. V trimming: 4 bases; J trimming: 3 bases; junction bases outside the gene matches: 8. The CDR3 nucleotides read TGTGCCAGCAGTTCCGGGGACAGGGGAAAGGACACCGGGGAGCTGTTTTTT. Translated: CASSSGDRGKDTGELFF.

This clonotype has a count of ten or more. This rearrangement joins TRBV12-3 or TRBV12-4 to TRBJ1-5; possible D gene TRBD1, 5 bases. Trimming left V 5 bases short and J 5 bases short, with 16 bases between. This CDR3 comprises 15 residues. CDR3 in amino acids: CASSQMGGIDQPQHF. The CDR3 DNA is TGTGCCAGCAGTCAGATGGGGGGTATCGATCAGCCCCAGCATTTT.

This clonotype occurred a few times. The chain is built from TRBV6-1 and TRBJ2-2; 8 bases line up with TRBD2. The CDR3 extends over 16 amino acids. The V and J ends lost 4 bases and 4 bases, in that order; junction bases with no gene match: 8. Germline values: CDR1 MNHNS, CDR2 SASEGT. CDR3 DNA: TGTGCCAGCAGTGGGTTCCAGGGACTAGGCACCGGGGAGCTGTTTTTT. It specifies CASSGFQGLGTGELFF.

This clonotype was seen at least ten times. The rearrangement links TRBV4-2 to TRBJ2-7; 12 bases line up with TRBD2. CDR1 and CDR2 from the germline V gene are LGHNA and YNFKEQ. With 3 bases clipped from V and 3 bases from J, the junction kept 6 bases outside the gene matches. This CDR3 has 16 amino acids. The CDR3 loop is CASSQGTSGLSYEQYF. Here the CDR3 DNA reads TGTGCCAGCAGCCAGGGGACTAGCGGGCTAAGCTACGAGCAGTACTTC.

V and J are TRBV7-8 and TRBJ2-1, with D possibly matching TRBD2 (5 bases). V was cut by 5 bases and J by 4 bases, with 21 bases left in between. CDR3 length equals 17 residues. The germline gives CDR1 SGHVS, CDR2 FQNEAQ. CDR3 loop: CASSTHEDLKLYNEQFF. The DNA for the CDR3 is TGTGCCAGCAGCACCCATGAGGACTTAAAGTTATACAATGAGCAGTTCTTC.

This clonotype was observed a few times. The chain couples TRBV7-9 to TRBJ2-7, with 11 bases aligning to TRBD2. This CDR3 has 14 amino acids. J was trimmed by 8 bases and V by 10 bases; bases with no gene match: 13. Germline CDR1 reads SEHNR; CDR2 reads FQNEAQ (reference sequence). In nucleotides, the CDR3 is TGTGCCACCTCCGGGACTAGCGGCTCCTCGAAGCAGTACTTC. As protein: CATSGTSGSSKQYF.

This sequence joins TRBV28 and TRBJ1-5; 9 bases are a match to TRBD1. Germline V CDR1 and CDR2: MDHEN, SYDVKM. The CDR3 sequence is 14 residues long. V lost 8 bases, J lost 4 bases, and 6 bases stayed unmatched. The CDR3 DNA follows: TGTGCCAGCGCAACAGGGGGCCTAAATCAGCCCCAGCATTTT. Residues: CASATGGLNQPQHF. The full variable domain, in which reference TRBV28 and TRBJ1-5 provide the parts outside the CDR3, is DVKVTQSSRYLVKRTGEKVFLECVQDMDHENMFWYRQDPGLGLRLIYFSYDVKMKEKGDIPEGYSVSREKKERFSLILESASTNQTSMYLCASATGGLNQPQHFGDGTRLSIL.

The V and J genes are TRBV6-1 and TRBJ2-1, with TRBD2 matching 7 bases. In germline, CDR1 is MNHNS, CDR2 SASEGT. The CDR3 runs to 15 residues. Trimming removed 2 bases from V and 10 bases from J; junction bases left unmatched: 11. CDR3 sequence: CASSESRGVQGEQFF. The CDR3 bases are TGTGCCAGCAGTGAAAGTCGGGGGGTACAAGGAGAGCAGTTCTTC.

The chain combines TRBV6-2 or TRBV6-3 with TRBJ2-7; 12 nucleotides line up with TRBD2. Trimming at V came to 2 bases and at J to 1 base, leaving 15 bases not matched to a gene. Germline CDR1 and CDR2: MNHEY and SVGEGT. The CDR3 extends over 20 amino acids. CDR3 bases: TGTGCCAGCAGTTACGAGACTAGCGGGAGTTCGAGTATCAAATCCTACGAGCAGTACTTC. This gives the protein CASSYETSGSSSIKSYEQYF.

The J gene is TRBJ1-1, the V gene TRBV20-1; weak D call: TRBD1 (5 bases). This CDR3 contains 15 residues. Germline CDR1 is DFQATT and CDR2 is SNEGSKA (reference sequence). Trimming shortened V by 0 bases and J by 8 bases, and 19 bases separated the two germline ends. The CDR3 nucleotides read TGCAGTGCTAGAGACTGGAGGGGTCCGGGGGTGGAAGCTTTCTTT. This translates into CSARDWRGPGVEAFF.